This T cell receptor (beta chain) stems from a study of OX40 agonist ivuxolimab in advanced cancers. On the study more broadly: The drug used for patients, ivuxolimab, was an agonistic anti-OX40 (CD134) antibody. Mean age 60 years, range about 20 to 90; approximately 83% male. Overall study results and limits: More expanded clones were seen, on average, in CD8+ T cells than in CD4+.

A note on this clone: Its specificity is not known.

Germline-derived CDR1 and CDR2 are LNHDA and SQIVND (reference sequence). This CDR3 comprises 20 residues. V was cut by 0 bases and J by 1 base, with 22 bases left in between. Using immunoSEQ multiplex PCR, the repertoire was profiled, and TCRdb retains in-frame clones only, with some absent. The sample consists of 75,000 to 95,000 clones, under 95% of them appearing once. The sequence came from an adult with an advanced solid tumor such as melanoma, head and neck, liver or kidney cancer. The sample consisted of CD4+ or CD8+ T cells sorted from blood, taken in a trial of the OX40 agonist ivuxolimab. The V and J genes are TRBV19 and TRBJ2-4; TRBD1 or TRBD2 may be the D gene (5 bases each). DNA for the CDR3: TGTGCCAGTAGTATAGACTCGGGACCTGGATTATTGATGGCCAAAAACATTCAGTACTTC. The encoded protein is CASSIDSGPGLLMAKNIQYF.